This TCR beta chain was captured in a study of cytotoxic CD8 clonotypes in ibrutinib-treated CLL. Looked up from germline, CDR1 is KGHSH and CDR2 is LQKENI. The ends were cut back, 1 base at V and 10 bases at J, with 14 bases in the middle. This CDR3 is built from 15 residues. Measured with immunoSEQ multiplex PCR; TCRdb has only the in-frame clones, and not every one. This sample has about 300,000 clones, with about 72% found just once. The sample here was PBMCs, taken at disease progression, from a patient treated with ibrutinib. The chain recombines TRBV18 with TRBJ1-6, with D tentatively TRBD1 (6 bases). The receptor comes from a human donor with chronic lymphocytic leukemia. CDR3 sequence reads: CASSPQRTGKSPLHF. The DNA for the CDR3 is TGTGCCAGCTCACCACAACGTACAGGGAAATCACCCCTCCACTTT.